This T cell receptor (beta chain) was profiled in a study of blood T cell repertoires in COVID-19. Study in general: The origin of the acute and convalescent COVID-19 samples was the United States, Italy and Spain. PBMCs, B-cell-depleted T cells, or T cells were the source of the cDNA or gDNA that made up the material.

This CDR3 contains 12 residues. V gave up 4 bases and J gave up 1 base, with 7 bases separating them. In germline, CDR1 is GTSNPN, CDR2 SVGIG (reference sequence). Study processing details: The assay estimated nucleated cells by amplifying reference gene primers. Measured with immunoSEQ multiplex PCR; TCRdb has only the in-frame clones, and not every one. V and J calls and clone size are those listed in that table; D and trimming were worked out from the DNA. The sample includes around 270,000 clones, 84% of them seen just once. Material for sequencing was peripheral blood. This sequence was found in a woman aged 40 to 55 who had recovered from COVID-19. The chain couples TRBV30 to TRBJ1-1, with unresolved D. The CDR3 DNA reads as TGTGCCTGGACTGGCTGGAACACTGAAGCTTTCTTT. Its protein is CAWTGWNTEAFF. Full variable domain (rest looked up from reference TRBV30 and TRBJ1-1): SQTIHQWPATLVQPVGSPLSLECTVEGTSNPNLYWYRQAAGRGLQLLFYSVGIGQISSEVPQNLSASRPQDRQFILSSKKLLLSDSGFYLCAWTGWNTEAFFGQGTRLTVV.